One sample yielded the 9 T cell receptor beta chains listed below, sequenced in a study of graft-versus-host responses after intestinal transplantation. For these receptors, no antigen is known. Clones were sequenced by immunoSEQ multiplex PCR, and TCRdb holds only the in-frame ones, with some missing. The data show 45,000 to 60,000 clones, approximately 91% seen once. This material consisted of unstimulated CD4+ T cells sorted from spleen or lymph node cells, taken before transplant. These receptors were obtained from a human donor who was the organ donor for an intestinal transplant.

V usage is TRBV27 and J usage is TRBJ1-1, with 11 bases that match TRBD1. The V gene's germline CDR1 is MNHEY and CDR2 SMNVEV (reference sequence). This CDR3 has 16 amino acids. The V and J ends lost 2 bases and 1 base, in that order; junction bases with no gene match: 3. DNA of the CDR3: TGTGCCAGCAGTTTAAGGGGGACAGGGGGGAACACTGAAGCTTTCTTT. Protein: CASSLRGTGGNTEAFF.

The chain carries TRBV20-1 and TRBJ2-7; D gene uncertain. The CDR3 covers 10 residues. The V end was cut by 4 bases, the J end by 4 bases, with 5 bases between. Germline loops: CDR1 DFQATT, CDR2 SNEGSKA (reference sequence). The CDR3 DNA sequence: TGCAGTGCTACCCGGTACGAGCAGTACTTC. Translated: CSATRYEQYF.

J is TRBJ2-5 and V is TRBV19; 13 bases fit TRBD2. The CDR3 spans 15 residues. From germline, CDR1 is LNHDA and CDR2 SQIVND (reference sequence). J gave up 4 bases and V 1 base, and 0 bases lay outside the gene matches. CDR3 loop: CASSIGLAGGETQYF. In DNA form, the CDR3 reads TGTGCCAGTAGTATAGGACTAGCGGGAGGAGAGACCCAGTACTTC.

The gene calls are TRBV4-1 and TRBJ1-1; perhaps TRBD1 as D (5 bases). CDR1 and CDR2 from the germline V gene are MGHRA and YSYEKL. The CDR3 loop spans 17 amino acids. The V end lost 3 bases, the J end lost 1 base, and 18 bases lay between the germline ends. The CDR3 nucleotides read TGCGCCAGCAGCCAGATTCTCGGGGGGGTTCGGAACACTGAAGCTTTCTTT. Amino acid sequence: CASSQILGGVRNTEAFF.

The rearrangement uses TRBV20-1 and TRBJ2-3, with a possible D match to TRBD2 (5 bases). The CDR3 has 11 amino acids. Germline V gene lookup returns CDR1 DFQATT and CDR2 SNEGSKA (reference sequence). V was trimmed by 5 bases and J by 9 bases, leaving 12 bases between them. CDR3 protein: CSAQWTLTQYF. The CDR3 bases are TGCAGTGCTCAATGGACTTTAACGCAGTATTTT.

The V gene is TRBV5-4, the J gene TRBJ2-1, with a possible D match to TRBD2 (6 bases). V dropped 0 bases and J dropped 1 base, with 11 bases sitting between them. CDR1 SGHNT and CDR2 YYREEE come from the germline V gene (reference sequence). CDR3 size: 16 residues. Here the CDR3 reads CASSLGVAASYNEQFF. The CDR3 nucleotides are TGTGCCAGCAGCTTGGGAGTAGCGGCTTCCTACAATGAGCAGTTCTTC.

The rearrangement joins TRBV7-2 to TRBJ1-1, with 7 bases fitting TRBD1. V shed 5 bases, J shed 4 bases, and the junction held 7 bases outside the gene matches. Per germline, CDR1 SGHTA and CDR2 FQGNSA. The CDR3 loop spans 14 amino acids. In nucleotides, the CDR3 is TGTGCCAGCAGCACGGTGACAGGGAGCACTGAAGCTTTCTTT. Translated, it gives CASSTVTGSTEAFF.

The chain links TRBV6-4 to TRBJ1-1, with TRBD1 matching 9 bases. Losses at the gene ends were 4 bases for V and 3 bases for J; bases not matched to a gene: 3. Germline CDR1 MRHNA, CDR2 SNTAGT. This CDR3 spans 14 amino acids. The CDR3 nucleotides are TGTGCCAGCAGTGCCCGACAGGGGGACACTGAAGCTTTCTTT. It is translated as CASSARQGDTEAFF.

The rearrangement uses TRBV7-2 and TRBJ2-3; 16 bases line up with TRBD2. The CDR3 consists of 18 residues. V lost 6 bases and J lost 1; bases outside the gene matches: 7. In germline, CDR1 is SGHTA, CDR2 FQGNSA. CDR3 nucleotide sequence: TGTGCCAGCAGGGCCGGGACTAGCGGGAGGGGAGGCACAGATACGCAGTATTTT. Its protein is CASRAGTSGRGGTDTQYF.